These 7 T cell receptor beta chains share one sample of origin, sequenced in a study of T cells expressing NK-cell markers. TCRdb reanalyzed the 5' RACE reads and collapses them to one entry per CDR3 protein, without DNA. The sample data list around 100,000 distinct CDR3 sequences. Material: blood T cells: a sorted CD56 or NKG2C T cell subset, CD4+ or CD8+ T cells, or bulk PBMC T cells (not recorded which). The receptors come from a woman between 18 and 70 years old in good health.

V is TRBV5-6 and J is TRBJ1-1. Per the germline V gene, CDR1 is SGHDT and CDR2 is YYEEEE. The CDR3 is 13 amino acids. CDR3 sequence: CASRDYLNTEAFF.

The CDR3 sequence is CASSPTGEVAEPQHF. J is TRBJ1-5 and V is TRBV4-1. Looked up from germline, CDR1 is MGHRA and CDR2 is YSYEKL. The CDR3 sequence is 15 residues long.

V and J are TRBV6-1 and TRBJ1-6; no DNA is available, so the TRBD1 call from TCRdb remains unchecked. The length of the CDR3 is 15 residues. The germline V gene has CDR1 MNHNS and CDR2 SASEGT. CDR3 amino acids: CASTQDTDYNSPLHF.

This rearrangement joins TRBV6-5 to TRBJ1-5. Germline V lookup: CDR1 MNHEY, CDR2 SVGAGI. This CDR3 has 13 residues. The CDR3 sequence: CASSYVRDQPQHF.

The rearrangement links TRBV7-2 to TRBJ2-5; TCRdb reports TRBD1, a call that lacks DNA to check it against. This CDR3 region has 14 residues. The V gene's germline CDR1 is SGHTA and CDR2 FQGNSA. CDR3 sequence: CASSPGQGLETQYF.

CDR3 sequence reads: CASSPERETQYF. V gene TRBV12-3 or TRBV12-4 combines with J gene TRBJ2-5; the TCRdb D gene call, TRBD1, has no DNA to confirm it. The CDR3 length is 12 residues.

The J gene is TRBJ2-5, the V gene TRBV12-3 or TRBV12-4. This CDR3 contains 12 residues. The CDR3 spells CASSPSGSPQYF.